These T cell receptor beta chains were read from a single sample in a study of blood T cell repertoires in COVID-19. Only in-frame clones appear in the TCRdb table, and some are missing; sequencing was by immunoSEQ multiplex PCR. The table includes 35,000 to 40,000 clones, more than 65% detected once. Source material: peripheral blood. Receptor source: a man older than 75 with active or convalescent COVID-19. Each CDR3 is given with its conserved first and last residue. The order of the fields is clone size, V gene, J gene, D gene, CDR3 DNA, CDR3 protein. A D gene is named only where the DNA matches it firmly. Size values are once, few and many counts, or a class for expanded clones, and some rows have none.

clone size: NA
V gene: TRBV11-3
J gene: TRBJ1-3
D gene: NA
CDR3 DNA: TGTGCCAGCAGCCAGTCAAGTGGAAACACCATATATTTT
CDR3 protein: CASSQSSGNTIYF

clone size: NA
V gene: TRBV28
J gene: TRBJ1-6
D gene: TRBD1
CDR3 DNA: TGTGCCAGCAGTTTGGCAGGGGGATACGATTCACCCCTCCACTTT
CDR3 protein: CASSLAGGYDSPLHF

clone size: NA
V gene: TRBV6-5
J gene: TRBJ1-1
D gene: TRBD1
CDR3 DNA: TGTGCCAGCAGTTCCCCAACAGGGGCTGAAGCTTTCTTT
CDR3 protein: CASSSPTGAEAFF

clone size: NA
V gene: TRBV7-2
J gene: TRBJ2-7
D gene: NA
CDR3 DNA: TGTGCCAGCAGCTTAGCGGACACATACGAGCAGTACTTC
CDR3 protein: CASSLADTYEQYF

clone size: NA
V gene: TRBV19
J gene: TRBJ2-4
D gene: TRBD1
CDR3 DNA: TGTGCCAGTAGTCCTGGGGGACAGGGGCTGAGAATAGTCAAAAACATTCAGTACTTC
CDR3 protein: CASSPGGQGLRIVKNIQYF

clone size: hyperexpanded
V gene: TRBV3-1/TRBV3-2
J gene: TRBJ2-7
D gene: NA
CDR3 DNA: TGTGCCAGCAGCAAGAGCCTCTGGTACCACGAGCAGTACTTC
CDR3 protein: CASSKSLWYHEQYF

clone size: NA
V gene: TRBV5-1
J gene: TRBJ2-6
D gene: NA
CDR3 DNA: TGCGCCAGCAGCACGGGACTGTTCTCTGGGGCCAACGTCCTGACTTTC
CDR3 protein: CASSTGLFSGANVLTF

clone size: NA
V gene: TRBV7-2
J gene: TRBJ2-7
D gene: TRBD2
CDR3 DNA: TGTGCCAGCAGCTTAGCCGGCACTAGCGGCTACGAGCAGTACTTC
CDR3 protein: CASSLAGTSGYEQYF

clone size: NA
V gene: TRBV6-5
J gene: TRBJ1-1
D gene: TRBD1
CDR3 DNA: TGTGCCAGCAGGGAGGACAGGACTGAAGCTTTCTTT
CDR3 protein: CASREDRTEAFF

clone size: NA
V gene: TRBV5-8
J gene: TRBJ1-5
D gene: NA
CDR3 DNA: TGTGCCAGCAGCCGCCTAGGCCTCCGCAATCAGCCCCAGCATTTT
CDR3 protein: CASSRLGLRNQPQHF

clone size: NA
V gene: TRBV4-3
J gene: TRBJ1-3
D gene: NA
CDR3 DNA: TGCGCCAGCAGCCAAGATCGGCGGGGCACCATATATTTT
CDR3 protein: CASSQDRRGTIYF

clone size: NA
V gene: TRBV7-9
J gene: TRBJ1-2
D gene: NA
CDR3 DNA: TGTGCCAGCAGCTTATCGCGAGAGATAGGCTACACCTTC
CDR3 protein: CASSLSREIGYTF

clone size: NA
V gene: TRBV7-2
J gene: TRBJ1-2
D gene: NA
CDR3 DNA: TGTGCCAGCAGCTTAGAGAGGTCGGGGGTACGATTGCGTGGCTACACCTTC
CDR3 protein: CASSLERSGVRLRGYTF

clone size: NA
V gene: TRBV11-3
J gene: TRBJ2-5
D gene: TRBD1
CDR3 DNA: TGTGCCAGCAGCTTAGCCCGGTGGGGGACAGATAGATACCAAGAGACCCAGTACTTC
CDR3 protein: CASSLARWGTDRYQETQYF

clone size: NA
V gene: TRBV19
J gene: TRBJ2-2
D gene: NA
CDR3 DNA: TGTGCCAGTACCTTACAATCAGCACGGGGTGCCGGGGAGCTGTTTTTT
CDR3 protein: CASTLQSARGAGELFF

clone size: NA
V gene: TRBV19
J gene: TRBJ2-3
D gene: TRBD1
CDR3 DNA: TGTGCCAGTAGCAGACAGGGAACCACAGATACGCAGTATTTT
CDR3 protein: CASSRQGTTDTQYF

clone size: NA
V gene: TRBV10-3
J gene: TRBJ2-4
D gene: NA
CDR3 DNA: TGTGCCATCAGTGTTGGACAAAAAAACATTCAGTACTTC
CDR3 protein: CAISVGQKNIQYF

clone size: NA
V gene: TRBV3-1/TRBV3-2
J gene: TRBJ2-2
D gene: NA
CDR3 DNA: TGTGCCAGCAGCCAAGGGTCCAGGGCTCGGACCGGGGAGCTGTTTTTT
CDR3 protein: CASSQGSRARTGELFF

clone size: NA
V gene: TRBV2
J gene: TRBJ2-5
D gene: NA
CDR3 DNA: TGTGCCAGCAGTGGAAACATACAAGAGACCCAGTACTTC
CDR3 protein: CASSGNIQETQYF

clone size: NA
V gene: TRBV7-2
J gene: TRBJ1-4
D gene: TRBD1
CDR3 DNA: TGTGCCAGCAGCGTCAGCTCTGGGACAGGGTCTGAAAAACTGTTTTTT
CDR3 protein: CASSVSSGTGSEKLFF

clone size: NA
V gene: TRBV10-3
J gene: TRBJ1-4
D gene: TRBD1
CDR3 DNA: TGTGCCATCAGGGGGGACAGATCAAATGAAAAACTGTTTTTT
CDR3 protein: CAIRGDRSNEKLFF

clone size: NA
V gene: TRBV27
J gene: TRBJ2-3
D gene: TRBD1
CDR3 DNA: TGTGCCAGCAGTTCGACAGGGGGTAGCGCAGATACGCAGTATTTT
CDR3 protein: CASSSTGGSADTQYF

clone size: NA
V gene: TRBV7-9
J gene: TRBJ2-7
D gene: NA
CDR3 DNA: TGTGCCAGCAGCTTAGTCGCGGGCGCCTACGAGCAGTACTTC
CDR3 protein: CASSLVAGAYEQYF

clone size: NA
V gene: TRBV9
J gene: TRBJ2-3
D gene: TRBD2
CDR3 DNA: TGTGCCAGCAGCGTTGCGGGGGTTCGCACAGATACGCAGTATTTT
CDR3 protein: CASSVAGVRTDTQYF

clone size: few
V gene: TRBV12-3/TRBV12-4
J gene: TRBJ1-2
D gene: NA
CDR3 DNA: TGTGCCAGCAGCATTGACACAAGCTATGGCTACACCTTC
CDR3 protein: CASSIDTSYGYTF

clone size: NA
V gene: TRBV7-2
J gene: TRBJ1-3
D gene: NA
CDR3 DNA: TGTGCCAGCAGCTCGACAGGATTAGCTGGAAACACCATATATTTT
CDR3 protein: CASSSTGLAGNTIYF

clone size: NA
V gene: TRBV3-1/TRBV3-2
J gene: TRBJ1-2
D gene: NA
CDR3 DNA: TGTGCCAGCAGCCAAGACACCAGTGGCTACACCTTC
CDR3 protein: CASSQDTSGYTF